These T cell receptor beta chains were read from a single sample in a study of shared clonotypes between healthy human individuals. Profiling relied on immunoSEQ multiplex PCR, and the TCRdb table lists in-frame clones only, not all of them. The table lists some 650,000 clones, 97% of them singletons, with around 0.06% in the top ten. The sequenced sample was naive CD4+ T cells sorted from blood. The source of these receptors is a woman in her 30s in good health. The CDR3 runs from the conserved cysteine through the conserved F or W. Fields, in order: V gene, clone size, J gene, D gene, CDR3 DNA, CDR3 protein. A D gene is named only where the DNA matches it firmly. The listing skips clone size in some rows; elsewhere it reads once, few, many or a size class.

>TRBV5-1|few|TRBJ2-2|NA
TGCGCCAGCAGCTCCGGCGGATACACCGGGGAGCTGTTTTTT
CASSSGGYTGELFF
>TRBV7-8|NA|TRBJ2-7|TRBD2
TGTGCCAGCAGCTCGACCGGGACTAGCGTGGGTTACGAGCAGTACTTC
CASSSTGTSVGYEQYF
>TRBV11-2|NA|TRBJ2-2|NA
TGTGCCAGCAGCGTCTACGAGGGAACCGGGGAGCTGTTTTTT
CASSVYEGTGELFF
>TRBV6-1|NA|TRBJ2-1|TRBD1
TGTGCCAGCAGTGAAGGGACAGGGGCCTACAATGAGCAGTTCTTC
CASSEGTGAYNEQFF
>TRBV5-1|NA|TRBJ1-2|TRBD1
TGCGCCAGCAGCTTGGGGGACAGGGGGTCAAGAAATGGCTACACCTTC
CASSLGDRGSRNGYTF
>TRBV10-3|NA|TRBJ2-5|NA
TGTGCCATCAGCGGGGTGCAAGAGACCCAGTACTTC
CAISGVQETQYF
>TRBV28|NA|TRBJ1-2|NA
TGTGCCAGCATTCGGGGCCCCCTGAACTATGGCTACACCTTC
CASIRGPLNYGYTF
>TRBV5-1|NA|TRBJ1-1|NA
TGCGCCAGCAGCCCCGGCAGGACGAACACTGAAGCTTTCTTT
CASSPGRTNTEAFF
>TRBV28|NA|TRBJ1-2|NA
TGTGCCAGCACCACGGCCCCTAACTATGGCTACACCTTC
CASTTAPNYGYTF
>TRBV5-1|NA|TRBJ2-7|NA
TGCGCCAGCAGCTTGGATGCGTCAATAAGGTACGAGCAGTACTTC
CASSLDASIRYEQYF
>TRBV18|NA|TRBJ1-2|TRBD1
TGTGCCAGCTCACCACGGGACAGGGTGGGGCATGGCTACACCTTC
CASSPRDRVGHGYTF
>TRBV7-2|NA|TRBJ1-1|TRBD1
TGTGCCAGCAGCCCACACAGGGGTTGGGCTGAAGCTTTCTTT
CASSPHRGWAEAFF
>TRBV11-3|NA|TRBJ2-1|NA
TGTGCCAGCAGCCGATTCGGAGCCTCCTACAATGAGCAGTTCTTC
CASSRFGASYNEQFF